The sequence of this TCR beta chain was determined in a study of T cell repertoires in ileal Crohn's disease. The sample's time point: proximal margin of the surgical specimen (macroscopically non-inflamed). On this clone: Antigen unknown.

Germline CDR1 reads LGHNA; CDR2 reads YNFKEQ. The CDR3 runs to 13 residues. Trimming stripped 0 bases from V and 7 bases from J, with 9 bases between. Method: immunoSEQ multiplex PCR; TCRdb's copy keeps in-frame clones and lacks some. The sample lists approximately 3,000 clones, 69% seen once, with less than 30% in the top ten. The study's findings and limits: All patients with clonality above 26.8% had endoscopic recurrence. Clonal expansions were more frequent in active smokers than non-smokers at surgery.

The material sequenced was ileal tissue. The gene calls are TRBV4-2 and TRBJ2-5, with no clear D. The TCR was taken from an adult with Crohn's disease. The CDR3 DNA reads as TGTGCCAGCAGCCAAGAATTCGCTGGGACCCAGTACTTC. Encoded protein: CASSQEFAGTQYF.